This T cell receptor beta chain was found in a study of T cell responses to AZD1222 COVID-19 vaccine. Study-level points and caveats: Sampled repertoires all dated from after the peak T cell response.

Concerning this clone: The antigen is unknown.

Germline V gene data show CDR1 as LNHDA and CDR2 as SQIVND (reference sequence). The CDR3 covers 15 residues. V dropped 4 bases and J dropped 3 bases, with 12 bases sitting between them. Sequencing was performed with immunoSEQ multiplex PCR; in TCRdb, only in-frame clones are kept and a portion is missing. Of 100,000 to 150,000 clones listed, approximately 90% are singletons. Second doses that came at about 4 or about 12 weeks were put together. The receptor comes from an adult who received the AZD1222 COVID-19 vaccine. The J gene is TRBJ1-4, the V gene TRBV19; D unclear. This specimen consisted of peripheral blood, obtained 28 days after the second AZD1222 dose. CDR3 DNA sequence: TGTGCCAGTAGTAGGTCGGAGGTCCCTAATGAAAAACTGTTTTTT. Translated, it gives CASSRSEVPNEKLFF.